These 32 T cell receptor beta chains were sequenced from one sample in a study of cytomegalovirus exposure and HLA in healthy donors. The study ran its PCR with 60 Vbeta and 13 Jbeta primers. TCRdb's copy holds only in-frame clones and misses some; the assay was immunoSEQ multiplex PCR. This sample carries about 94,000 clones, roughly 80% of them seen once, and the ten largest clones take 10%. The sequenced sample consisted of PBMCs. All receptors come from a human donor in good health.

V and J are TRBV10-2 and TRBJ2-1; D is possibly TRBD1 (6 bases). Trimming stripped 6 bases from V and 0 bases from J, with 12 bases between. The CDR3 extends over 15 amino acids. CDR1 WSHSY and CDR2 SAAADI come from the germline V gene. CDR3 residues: CASSQGRSSYNEQFF. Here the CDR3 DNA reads TGCGCCAGCAGCCAGGGGCGGAGCTCCTACAATGAGCAGTTCTTC.

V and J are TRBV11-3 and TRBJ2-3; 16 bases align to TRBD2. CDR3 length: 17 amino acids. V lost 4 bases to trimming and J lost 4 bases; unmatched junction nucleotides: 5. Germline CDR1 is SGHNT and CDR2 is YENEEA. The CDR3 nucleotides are TGTGCCAGCAGCTCGGGACTAGCGGGAGGGCCAGCAGATACGCAGTATTTT. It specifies CASSSGLAGGPADTQYF.

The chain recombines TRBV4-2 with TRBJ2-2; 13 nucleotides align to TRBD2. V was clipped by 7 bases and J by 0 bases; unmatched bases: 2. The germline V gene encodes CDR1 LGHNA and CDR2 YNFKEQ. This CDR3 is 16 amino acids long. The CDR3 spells CASTGTSGTNTGELFF. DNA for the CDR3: TGTGCCAGCACGGGGACTAGCGGGACGAACACCGGGGAGCTGTTTTTT.

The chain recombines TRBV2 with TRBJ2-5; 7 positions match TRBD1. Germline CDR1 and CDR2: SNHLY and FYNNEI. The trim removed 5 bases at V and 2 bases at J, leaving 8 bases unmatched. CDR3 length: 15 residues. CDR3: CASSLRTGKQETQYF. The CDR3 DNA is TGTGCCAGCAGTCTAAGGACAGGAAAACAAGAGACCCAGTACTTC.

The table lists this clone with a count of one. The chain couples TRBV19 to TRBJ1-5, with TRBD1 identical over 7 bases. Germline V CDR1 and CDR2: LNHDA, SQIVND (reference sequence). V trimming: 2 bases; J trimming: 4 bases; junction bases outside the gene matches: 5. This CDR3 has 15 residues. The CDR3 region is CASSIIGRGNQPQHF. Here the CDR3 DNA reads TGTGCCAGTAGTATAATTGGCAGGGGGAATCAGCCCCAGCATTTT.

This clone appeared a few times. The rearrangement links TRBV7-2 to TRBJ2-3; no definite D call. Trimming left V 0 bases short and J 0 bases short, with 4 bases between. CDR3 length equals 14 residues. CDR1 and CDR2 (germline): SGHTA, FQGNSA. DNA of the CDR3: TGTGCCAGCAGCTTAGCCTTTAGCACAGATACGCAGTATTTT. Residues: CASSLAFSTDTQYF.

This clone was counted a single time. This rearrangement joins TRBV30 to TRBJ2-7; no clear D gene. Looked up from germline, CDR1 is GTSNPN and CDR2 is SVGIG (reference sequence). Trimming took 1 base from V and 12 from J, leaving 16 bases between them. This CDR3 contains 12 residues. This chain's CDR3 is CAWSAGLPVPYF. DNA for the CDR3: TGTGCCTGGAGTGCAGGTCTTCCAGTCCCGTACTTC.

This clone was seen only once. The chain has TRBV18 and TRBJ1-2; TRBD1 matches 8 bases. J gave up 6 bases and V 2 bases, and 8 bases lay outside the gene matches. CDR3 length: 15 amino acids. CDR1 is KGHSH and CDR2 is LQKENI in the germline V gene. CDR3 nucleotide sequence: TGTGCCAGCTCACCAAACAGGGGGATGATGGATGGCTACACCTTC. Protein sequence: CASSPNRGMMDGYTF.

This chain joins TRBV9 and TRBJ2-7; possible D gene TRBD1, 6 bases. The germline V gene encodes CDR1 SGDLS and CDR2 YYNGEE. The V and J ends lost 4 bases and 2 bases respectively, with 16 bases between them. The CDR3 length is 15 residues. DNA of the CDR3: TGTGCCAGCAGCCTGGGCTCGGGACACCCCTACGAGCAGTACTTC. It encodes CASSLGSGHPYEQYF.

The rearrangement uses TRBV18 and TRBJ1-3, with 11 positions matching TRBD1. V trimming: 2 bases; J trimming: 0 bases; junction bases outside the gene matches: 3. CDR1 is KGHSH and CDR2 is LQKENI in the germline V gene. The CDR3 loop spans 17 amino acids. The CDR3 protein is CASSPGTGGDSGNTIYF. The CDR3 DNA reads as TGTGCCAGCTCACCAGGGACAGGGGGTGACTCTGGAAACACCATATATTTT.

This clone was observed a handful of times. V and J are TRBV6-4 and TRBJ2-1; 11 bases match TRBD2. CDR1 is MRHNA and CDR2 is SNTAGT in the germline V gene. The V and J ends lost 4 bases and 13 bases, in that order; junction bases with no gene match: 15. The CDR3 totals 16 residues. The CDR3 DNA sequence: TGTGCCAGCAGTGCCACGGGGGGTGATAGCGGGAGGGGCCAGTTCTTC. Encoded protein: CASSATGGDSGRGQFF.

The CDR3 nucleotides are TGTGCCAGCAGCGTAGGGGAGGGAGGGTGGACAGATACGCAGTATTTT. It translates to CASSVGEGGWTDTQYF. This rearrangement joins TRBV9 to TRBJ2-3; 7 bases line up with TRBD2. The CDR3 runs to 16 residues. With V trimmed by 0 bases and J by 3 bases, 7 bases remained unmatched. Germline V CDR1 and CDR2: SGDLS, YYNGEE.

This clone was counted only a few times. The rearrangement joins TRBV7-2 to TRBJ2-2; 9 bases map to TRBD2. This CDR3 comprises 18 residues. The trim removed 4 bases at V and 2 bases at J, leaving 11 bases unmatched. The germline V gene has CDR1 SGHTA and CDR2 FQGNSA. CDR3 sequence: CASSSIGAGGLNTGELFF. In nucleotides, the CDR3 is TGTGCCAGCAGCTCCATTGGGGCGGGAGGGTTAAACACCGGGGAGCTGTTTTTT.

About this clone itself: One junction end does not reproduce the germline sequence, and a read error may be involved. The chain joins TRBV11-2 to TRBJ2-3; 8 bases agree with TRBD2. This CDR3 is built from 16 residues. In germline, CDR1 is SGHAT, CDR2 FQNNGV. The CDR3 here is CASSPGGDSPTHTQYF. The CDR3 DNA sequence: TGTGCCAGCAGCCCGGGGGGGGACTCTCCCACACATACGCAGTATTTT.

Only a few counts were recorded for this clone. CDR3 region: CASSPTMNTEAFF. CDR3 sequence (DNA): TGTGCCAGCAGTCCAACAATGAACACTGAAGCTTTCTTT. This chain uses TRBV6-5 with TRBJ1-1; D gene unclear. The CDR3 runs to 13 residues. Germline loops: CDR1 MNHEY, CDR2 SVGAGI. Trimming cost V 5 bases and J 0 bases, with 7 bases left between them.

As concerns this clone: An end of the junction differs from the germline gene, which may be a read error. The DNA of the CDR3 is TGTGCCAGCAGCGAAGATACGACAGGGAGCTCCTACAATGAGCAGTTCTTC. Translation: CASSEDTTGSSYNEQFF. This chain connects TRBV2 to TRBJ2-1; 7 bases are shared with TRBD1. The CDR3 consists of 17 residues. Germline loops: CDR1 SNHLY, CDR2 FYNNEI.

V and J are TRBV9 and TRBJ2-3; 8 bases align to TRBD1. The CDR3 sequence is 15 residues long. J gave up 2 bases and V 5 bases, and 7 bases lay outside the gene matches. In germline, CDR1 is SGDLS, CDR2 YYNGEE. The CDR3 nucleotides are TGTGCCAGCAGTCAAGGGACAGGTGTCACAGATACGCAGTATTTT. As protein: CASSQGTGVTDTQYF.

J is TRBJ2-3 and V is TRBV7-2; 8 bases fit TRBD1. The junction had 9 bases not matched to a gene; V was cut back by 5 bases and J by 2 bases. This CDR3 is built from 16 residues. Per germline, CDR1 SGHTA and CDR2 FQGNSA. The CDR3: CASSARTGTFTDTQYF. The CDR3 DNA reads TGTGCCAGCAGCGCTAGGACAGGGACCTTCACAGATACGCAGTATTTT.

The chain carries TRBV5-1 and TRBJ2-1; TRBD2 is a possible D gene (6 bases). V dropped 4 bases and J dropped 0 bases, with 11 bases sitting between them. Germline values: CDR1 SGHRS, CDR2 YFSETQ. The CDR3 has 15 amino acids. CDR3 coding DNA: TGCGCCAGCAGCAGAGGCGGGGCCTCCTACAATGAGCAGTTCTTC. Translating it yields CASSRGGASYNEQFF.

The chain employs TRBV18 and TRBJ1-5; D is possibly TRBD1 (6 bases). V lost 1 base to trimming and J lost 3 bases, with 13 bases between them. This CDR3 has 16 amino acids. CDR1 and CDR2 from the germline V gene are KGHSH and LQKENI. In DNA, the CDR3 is TGTGCCAGCTCACCACAACCAGGGGCTCTCAATCAGCCCCAGCATTTT. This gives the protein CASSPQPGALNQPQHF.

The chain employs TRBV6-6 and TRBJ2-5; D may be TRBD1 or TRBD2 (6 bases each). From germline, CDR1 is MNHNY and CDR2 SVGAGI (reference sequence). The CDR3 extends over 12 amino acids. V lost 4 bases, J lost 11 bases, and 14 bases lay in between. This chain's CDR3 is CASSSSGAEQYF. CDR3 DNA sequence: TGTGCCAGCAGTTCCTCGGGGGCAGAGCAGTACTTC.

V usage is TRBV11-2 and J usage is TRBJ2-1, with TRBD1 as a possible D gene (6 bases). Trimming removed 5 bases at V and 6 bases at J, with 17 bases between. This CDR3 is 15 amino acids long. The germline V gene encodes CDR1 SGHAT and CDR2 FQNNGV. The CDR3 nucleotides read TGTGCCAGCAGCCGCATAACAGGGCCTCGCAATGAGCAGTTCTTC. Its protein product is CASSRITGPRNEQFF.

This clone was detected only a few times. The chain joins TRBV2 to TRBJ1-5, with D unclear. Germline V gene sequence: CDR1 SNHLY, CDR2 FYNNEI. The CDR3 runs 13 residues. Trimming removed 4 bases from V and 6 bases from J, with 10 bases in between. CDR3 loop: CASSVGPSQPQHF. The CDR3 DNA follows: TGTGCCAGCAGTGTTGGTCCGAGTCAGCCCCAGCATTTT.

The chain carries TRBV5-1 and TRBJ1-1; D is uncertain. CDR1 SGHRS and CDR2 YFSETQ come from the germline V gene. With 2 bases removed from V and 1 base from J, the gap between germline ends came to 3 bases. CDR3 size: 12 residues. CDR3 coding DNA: TGCGCCAGCAGCTTCCGGAACACTGAAGCTTTCTTT. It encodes CASSFRNTEAFF. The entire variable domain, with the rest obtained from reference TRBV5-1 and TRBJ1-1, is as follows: KAGVTQTPRYLIKTRGQQVTLSCSPISGHRSVSWYQQTPGQGLQFLFEYFSETQRNKGNFPGRFSGRQFSNSRSEMNVSTLELGDSALYLCASSFRNTEAFFGQGTRLTVV.

CDR3 amino acids: CASSRQGSQTEAFF. CDR3 coding DNA: TGCGCCAGCAGCCGACAGGGCAGTCAGACTGAAGCTTTCTTT. This chain uses TRBV5-1 with TRBJ1-1; 7 nucleotides align to TRBD1. V shed 4 bases and J 5 bases; nucleotides not matched to a gene: 8. The CDR3 extends over 14 amino acids. Per germline, CDR1 SGHRS and CDR2 YFSETQ. Complete variable domain (other parts from reference TRBV5-1 and TRBJ1-1): KAGVTQTPRYLIKTRGQQVTLSCSPISGHRSVSWYQQTPGQGLQFLFEYFSETQRNKGNFPGRFSGRQFSNSRSEMNVSTLELGDSALYLCASSRQGSQTEAFFGQGTRLTVV.

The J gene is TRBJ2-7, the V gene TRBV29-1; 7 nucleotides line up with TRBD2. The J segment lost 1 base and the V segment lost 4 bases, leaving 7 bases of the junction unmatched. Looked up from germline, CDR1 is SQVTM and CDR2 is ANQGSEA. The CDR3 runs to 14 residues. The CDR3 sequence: CSVVTGGPSYEQYF. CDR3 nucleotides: TGCAGCGTTGTGACGGGGGGTCCATCCTACGAGCAGTACTTC.

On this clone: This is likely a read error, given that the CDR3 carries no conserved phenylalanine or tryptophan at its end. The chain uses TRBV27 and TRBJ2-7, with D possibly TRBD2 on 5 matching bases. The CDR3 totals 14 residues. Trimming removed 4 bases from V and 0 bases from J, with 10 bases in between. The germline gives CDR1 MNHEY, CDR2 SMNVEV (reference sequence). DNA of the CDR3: TGTGCCAGCAGTTGGGCGGGCAGCTCCTACGAGCAGTACCTC. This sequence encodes CASSWAGSSYEQYL.

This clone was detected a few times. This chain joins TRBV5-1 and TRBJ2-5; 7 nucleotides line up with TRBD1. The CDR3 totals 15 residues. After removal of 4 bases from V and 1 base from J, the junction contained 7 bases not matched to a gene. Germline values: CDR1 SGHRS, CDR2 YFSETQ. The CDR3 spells CASSPPDRAQETQYF. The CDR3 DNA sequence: TGCGCCAGCAGCCCCCCCGACAGGGCCCAAGAGACCCAGTACTTC.

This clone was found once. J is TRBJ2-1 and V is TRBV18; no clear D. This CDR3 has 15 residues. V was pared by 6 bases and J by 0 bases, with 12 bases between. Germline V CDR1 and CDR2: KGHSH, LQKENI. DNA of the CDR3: TGTGCCAGCTCCCTCGACTCGAGCTCCTACAATGAGCAGTTCTTC. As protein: CASSLDSSSYNEQFF.

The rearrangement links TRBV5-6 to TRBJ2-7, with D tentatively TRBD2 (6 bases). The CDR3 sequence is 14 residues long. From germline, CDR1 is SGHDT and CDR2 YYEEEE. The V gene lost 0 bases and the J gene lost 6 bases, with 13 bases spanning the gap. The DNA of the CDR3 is TGTGCCAGCAGCTTGGGTTACGAGGGAGGCGAGCAGTACTTC. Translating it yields CASSLGYEGGEQYF.

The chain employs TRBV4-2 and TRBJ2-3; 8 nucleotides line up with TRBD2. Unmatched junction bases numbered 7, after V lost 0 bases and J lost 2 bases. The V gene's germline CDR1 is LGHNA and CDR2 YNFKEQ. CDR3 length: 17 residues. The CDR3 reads CASSQDGWTSPTDTQYF. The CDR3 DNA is TGTGCCAGCAGCCAAGATGGATGGACTAGCCCCACAGATACGCAGTATTTT.

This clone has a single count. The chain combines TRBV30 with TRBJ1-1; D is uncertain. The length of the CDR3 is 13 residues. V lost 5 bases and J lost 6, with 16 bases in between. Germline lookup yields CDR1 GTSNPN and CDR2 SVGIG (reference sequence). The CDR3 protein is CAWARSRRAEAFF. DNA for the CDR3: TGTGCCTGGGCGCGGTCGCGGAGGGCTGAAGCTTTCTTT. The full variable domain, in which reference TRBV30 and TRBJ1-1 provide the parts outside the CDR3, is SQTIHQWPATLVQPVGSPLSLECTVEGTSNPNLYWYRQAAGRGLQLLFYSVGIGQISSEVPQNLSASRPQDRQFILSSKKLLLSDSGFYLCAWARSRRAEAFFGQGTRLTVV.